This TCR beta chain was retrieved from a study of blood T cells in healthy people across ages (dated by TCRdb to about 2015). With respect to the entire study: In model experiments, template switching captured roughly one uniquely barcoded TCR beta cDNA molecule for every two T cells. To track age-related changes in TCR beta repertoire diversity, the study relied on deep sequencing normalized with unique cDNA molecular identifiers. Donors were grouped into four age groups: young (average 16 years), middle-aged (roughly 40), aged (around 60) and long-lived (about 90). Donors of different ages were randomly distributed across sequencing lanes to avoid experimental bias. Using the same blood draw, the study looked at two additional independent replicas of 1 million unique cDNA reads for two donors, one aged 18 to 30 and the other aged 80 or older.

Library preparation employed 5' RACE. The listed sequencing device is Illumina HiSeq 2500. A second roughly 7 to 11 cycle PCR used a sample-barcoded 5' primer and a J-beta primer mix. A template-switch 5' adaptor carrying 12 random nucleotides introduced a unique molecular identifier onto each TCR beta cDNA molecule. Each sample yielded at least 2.5 million CDR3-containing paired-end reads. First-strand cDNA synthesis was performed from all RNA using the Mint cDNA synthesis kit, with priming by a TRBC-specific oligonucleotide. All cDNA was treated with uracil-DNA glycosylase and then went through a first 18-cycle PCR with the universal primers M1SS and BC2_uni_R. The authors' analysis ran thus. Each sample was normalized by randomly selecting 1 million high-quality reads, each carrying a distinct molecular identifier. Reads with shared molecular identifiers were discarded instead of being binned into consensus sequences. CDR3 identification, clonotype clustering and error correction used MiTCR with a Q25 quality threshold and the strictest error-elimination algorithm. Lower-bound total TCR beta diversity was estimated with a nonparametric unseen species model using Euler transformation. TCRdb passed the public sequencing reads through fastp at Q25 and MiXCR, retaining productive beta sequences. CDR3 protein sequences are deduplicated, and each keeps its most common genes and DNA. The V and J calls were not made by the authors but by TCRdb's processing. The sample table contains about 680,000 distinct CDR3 sequences; only one count was recorded for approximately 49% of them. The top ten hold around 32% of the sample.

Systemically healthy Caucasian individuals from Russia, roughly 40 in total and aged about 6 to 95 years, were included as donors. Around 10 milliliters of peripheral blood were collected from each donor into EDTA-treated Vacutainer tubes. PBMCs were isolated by Ficoll-Paque density-gradient centrifugation, with at least 6 million obtained per sample. Total RNA was extracted from PBMCs with Trizol reagent, with at least 5.5 micrograms obtained per sample. For every donor, flow cytometry on a PBMC aliquot measured the percentage of naive CD45RAhigh/CD27high T cells. This clonotype was picked up a small number of times. Its antigen is unknown. Base qualities are not recorded, but no much larger clone differs from it by a single base. CDR1 and CDR2, per the germline V gene, are SGHTA and FQGNSA. A distance of 15 bases separates the germline ends of V and J, which lose 2 bases and 3 bases respectively. Spanning cysteine to phenylalanine, the CDR3 consists of 16 amino acids. Here the CDR3 DNA is all that survives: 48 bases in frame from base 1.

Overall results and qualifications from the work: There was a strong correlation between observed TCR beta diversity and the percentage of naive T cells measured by flow cytometry. Observed TCR beta diversity per million T cells fell roughly linearly with age, and a significant reduction was already apparent by age around 36. Estimates of total diversity from one million sequenced T cells were regarded as lower bounds and underestimates. Since profiling was done on bulk unsorted PBMCs, naive and antigen-experienced compartments could not be conclusively compared. Compared with the aged group, the long-lived group had more naive CD4+ T cells, fewer expanded clones and increased TCR diversity, suggesting age selection. Because the CMV infection status of the donors was unknown, age-related changes in expanded clonotypes may potentially have been confounded.

The chain is assembled from TRBV7-2 and TRBJ2-3; the D assignment is uncertain and may be TRBD1 or TRBD2, with 5 bases supporting each. The receptor was derived from a woman aged 55-69 years in good health. The sequenced sample consisted of blood. The CDR3 here reads CASSLSGGVGTDTQYF. The bases are TGTGCCAGCAGCTTATCTGGGGGAGTGGGAACAGATACGCAGTATTTT.